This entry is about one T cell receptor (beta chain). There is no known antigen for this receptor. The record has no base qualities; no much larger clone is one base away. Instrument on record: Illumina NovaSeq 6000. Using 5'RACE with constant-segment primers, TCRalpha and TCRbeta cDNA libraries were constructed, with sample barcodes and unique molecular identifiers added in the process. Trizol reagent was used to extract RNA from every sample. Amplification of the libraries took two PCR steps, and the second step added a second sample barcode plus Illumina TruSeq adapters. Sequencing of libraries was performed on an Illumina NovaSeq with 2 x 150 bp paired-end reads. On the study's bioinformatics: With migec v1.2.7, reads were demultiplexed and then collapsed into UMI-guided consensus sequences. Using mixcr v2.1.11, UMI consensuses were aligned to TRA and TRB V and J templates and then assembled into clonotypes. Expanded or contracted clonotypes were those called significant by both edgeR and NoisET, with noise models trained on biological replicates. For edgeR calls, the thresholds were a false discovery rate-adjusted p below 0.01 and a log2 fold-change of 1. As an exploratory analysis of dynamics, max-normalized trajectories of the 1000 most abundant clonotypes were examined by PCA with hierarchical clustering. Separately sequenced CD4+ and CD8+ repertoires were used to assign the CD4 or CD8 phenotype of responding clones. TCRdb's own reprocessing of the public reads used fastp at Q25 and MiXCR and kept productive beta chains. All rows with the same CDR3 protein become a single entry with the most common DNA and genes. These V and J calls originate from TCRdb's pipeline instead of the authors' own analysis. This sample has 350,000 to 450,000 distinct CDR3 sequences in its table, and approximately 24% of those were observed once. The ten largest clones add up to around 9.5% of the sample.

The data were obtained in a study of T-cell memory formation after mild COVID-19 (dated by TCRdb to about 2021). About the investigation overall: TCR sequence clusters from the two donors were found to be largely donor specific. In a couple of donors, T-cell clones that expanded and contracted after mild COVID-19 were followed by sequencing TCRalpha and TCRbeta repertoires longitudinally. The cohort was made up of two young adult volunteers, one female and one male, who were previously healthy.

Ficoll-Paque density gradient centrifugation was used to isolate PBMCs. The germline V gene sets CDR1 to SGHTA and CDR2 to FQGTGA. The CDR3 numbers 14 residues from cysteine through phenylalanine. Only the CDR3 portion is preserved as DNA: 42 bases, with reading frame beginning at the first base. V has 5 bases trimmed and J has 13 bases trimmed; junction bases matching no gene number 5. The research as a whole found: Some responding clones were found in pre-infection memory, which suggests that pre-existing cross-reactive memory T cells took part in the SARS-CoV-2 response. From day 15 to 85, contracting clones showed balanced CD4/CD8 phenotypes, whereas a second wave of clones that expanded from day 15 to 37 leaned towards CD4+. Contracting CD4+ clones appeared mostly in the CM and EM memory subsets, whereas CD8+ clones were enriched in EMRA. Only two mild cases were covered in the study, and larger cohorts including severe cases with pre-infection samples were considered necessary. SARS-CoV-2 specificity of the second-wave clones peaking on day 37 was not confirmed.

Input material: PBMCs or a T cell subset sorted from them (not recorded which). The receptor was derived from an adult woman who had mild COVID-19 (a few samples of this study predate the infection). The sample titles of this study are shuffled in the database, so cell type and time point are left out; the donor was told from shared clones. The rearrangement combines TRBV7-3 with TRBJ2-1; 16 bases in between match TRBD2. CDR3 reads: CASSPGTSGGAQFF. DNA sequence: TGTGCCAGCAGCCCAGGGACTAGCGGGGGGGCTCAGTTCTTC.